These 14 T cell receptor beta chains were all obtained from the same sample, sequenced in a study of blood T cells in healthy people across ages. Through a sample-barcoded 5' primer and a J-beta primer mix, a second PCR was run for about 6 to 11 cycles. TCRdb independently ran MiXCR on the 5' RACE reads; one entry per CDR3 protein. The sample consists of about 1.5 million distinct CDR3 sequences, about 42% of them appearing once. Sequencing was performed on blood. The receptors come from a woman aged 18-29 years in good health.

J is TRBJ1-2 and V is TRBV6-5; the D gene is possibly TRBD1 (5 bases). Deletions cut 7 bases from V and 2 bases from J, with 11 bases between. Germline values: CDR1 MNHEY, CDR2 SVGAGI. The CDR3 covers 13 residues. The CDR3 nucleotides are TGTGCCAGCACCAACAGGATGAACTATGGCTACACCTTC. It yields the protein CASTNRMNYGYTF.

V gene TRBV13 combines with J gene TRBJ2-7; D possibly corresponds to TRBD2 (6 bases). V shed 5 bases and J shed 3 bases, with 20 bases lying between them. Per germline, CDR1 PRHDT and CDR2 FYEKMQ (reference sequence). This CDR3 spans 16 amino acids. The CDR3 coding sequence is TGTGCCAGCAGCACTAATCCGACTAGGTTATTCTACGAGCAGTACTTC. Encoded protein: CASSTNPTRLFYEQYF.

The rearrangement joins TRBV13 to TRBJ2-1, with 12 bases fitting TRBD2. The J call is doubtful: the DNA matches TRBJ2-7 better. The CDR3 is 20 amino acids. The germline gives CDR1 PRHDT, CDR2 FYEKMQ (reference sequence). In nucleotides, the CDR3 is TGTGCCAGCAGCCCTGATCTAGCGGGAGGGCTGGCGGGGTCCTACAATGAGCAGTACTTC. This codes for CASSPDLAGGLAGSYNEQYF.

The chain is built from TRBV12-3 or TRBV12-4 and TRBJ2-3; a weak D match, TRBD2 (5 bases). Trimming removed 11 bases at V and 5 bases at J, with 20 bases between. The CDR3 runs 14 residues. CDR3 sequence (DNA): TGTGCCCGCTACCTCCGGACGGCGGGAGATACGCAGTATTTT. Its protein is CARYLRTAGDTQYF.

This chain joins TRBV20-1 and TRBJ2-3; D gene ambiguous. The germline CDR1 and CDR2 sequences are DFQATT and SNEGSKA (reference sequence). This CDR3 is 14 amino acids long. V was clipped by 1 base and J by 6 bases, with 14 bases between them. CDR3 nucleotide sequence: TGCAGTGCTAGAGGTCGAGCCTCGAAGGATACGCAGTATTTT. Its translation is CSARGRASKDTQYF.

In regard to this clonotype: The junction does not match germline at one end; this may be a read error. This chain uses TRBV4-2 with TRBJ1-6; no definite D call. The CDR3 is 16 residues long. The germline gives CDR1 LGHNA, CDR2 YNFKEQ. CDR3 sequence (DNA): TGTGCCAGCAGCGAAAGCACGGGAAATCATAATTCACCCCCCCACTTT. It is translated as CASSESTGNHNSPPHF.

The rearrangement uses TRBV20-1 and TRBJ2-5, with unresolved D. Germline values: CDR1 DFQATT, CDR2 SNEGSKA (reference sequence). The CDR3 is made up of 13 amino acids. V was pared by 2 bases and J by 0 bases, with 7 bases between. DNA of the CDR3: TGCAGTGCTAGACAGCCGTACCAAGAGACCCAGTACTTC. This translates into CSARQPYQETQYF.

The chain has TRBV5-1 and TRBJ2-2, with 10 nucleotides matching TRBD1. Germline-derived CDR1 and CDR2 are SGHRS and YFSETQ. The CDR3 extends over 15 amino acids. After removal of 8 bases from V and 3 bases from J, the junction contained 7 bases not matched to a gene. The CDR3 bases are TGCGCCAGTTTTAGGACAGGGGGAGACACCGGGGAGCTGTTTTTT. It yields the protein CASFRTGGDTGELFF.

This clonotype was detected only a few times. V is TRBV27 and J is TRBJ1-1, with D perhaps TRBD1 (6 bases). This CDR3 spans 13 amino acids. Germline V gene lookup returns CDR1 MNHEY and CDR2 SMNVEV (reference sequence). Trimming removed 7 bases at V and 4 bases at J, with 13 bases between. In DNA form, the CDR3 reads TGTGCCAGCATCTCCCAGACAGGCACTGAAGCTTTCTTT. It translates to CASISQTGTEAFF.

This clonotype was picked up a small number of times. The chain joins TRBV21-1 to TRBJ1-5; TRBD1 was called by the table and not checked on the DNA. TRBV21-1 is termed a pseudogene. The CDR3 contains 17 residues. This CDR3 is CASSKYGTALSNQPQHF. CDR3 in DNA: TGTGCCAGCAGCAAATATGGGACAGCGCTTAGCAATCAGCCCCAGCATTTT.

This clonotype was seen a few times. This chain links TRBV7-3 with TRBJ2-1, with TRBD2 identical over 9 bases. This CDR3 comprises 15 residues. Germline assignment: CDR1 SGHTA and CDR2 FQGTGA. The V gene end was trimmed by 1 base and the J gene end by 4 bases; junction bases not matched to a gene: 2. In DNA, the CDR3 is TGTGCCAGCAGCTTAAAACTAGCGGGTTACAATGAGCAGTTCTTC. Its translation is CASSLKLAGYNEQFF. Using reference TRBV7-3 and TRBJ2-1 for the parts outside the CDR3, the full variable domain is GAGVSQTPSNKVTEKGKYVELRCDPISGHTALYWYRQSLGQGPEFLIYFQGTGAADDSGLPNDRFFAVRPEGSVSTLKIQRTERGDSAVYLCASSLKLAGYNEQFFGPGTRLTVL.

The genes are TRBV20-1 and TRBJ2-1, with 14 positions matching TRBD2. Losses at the gene ends were 2 bases for V and 9 bases for J; bases not matched to a gene: 6. The V gene's germline CDR1 is DFQATT and CDR2 SNEGSKA (reference sequence). The CDR3 is 15 amino acids. The DNA for the CDR3 is TGCAGTGCTAGACGCGGGACTAGCGGGAGTAGTGAGCAGTTCTTC. As protein: CSARRGTSGSSEQFF.

The chain joins TRBV29-1 to TRBJ1-1; no definite D call. Germline values: CDR1 SQVTM, CDR2 ANQGSEA. This CDR3 has 14 residues. Trimming removed 4 bases from V and 0 bases from J, with 12 bases in between. The CDR3 reads CSVVGQTMNTEAFF. The CDR3 DNA reads TGCAGCGTTGTCGGTCAGACCATGAACACTGAAGCTTTCTTT.

As to this clonotype: The junction and the germline gene differ at one end; a read error may be behind it. J is TRBJ2-5 and V is TRBV5-1, with 8 bases identical to TRBD1. Per germline, CDR1 SGHRS and CDR2 YFSETQ. CDR3 length: 16 residues. CDR3 in DNA: TGCGCTAGCAGTCGTTCGACAGGGGACCTGGAAGGGACCCAGTACTTC. Its protein product is CASSRSTGDLEGTQYF.